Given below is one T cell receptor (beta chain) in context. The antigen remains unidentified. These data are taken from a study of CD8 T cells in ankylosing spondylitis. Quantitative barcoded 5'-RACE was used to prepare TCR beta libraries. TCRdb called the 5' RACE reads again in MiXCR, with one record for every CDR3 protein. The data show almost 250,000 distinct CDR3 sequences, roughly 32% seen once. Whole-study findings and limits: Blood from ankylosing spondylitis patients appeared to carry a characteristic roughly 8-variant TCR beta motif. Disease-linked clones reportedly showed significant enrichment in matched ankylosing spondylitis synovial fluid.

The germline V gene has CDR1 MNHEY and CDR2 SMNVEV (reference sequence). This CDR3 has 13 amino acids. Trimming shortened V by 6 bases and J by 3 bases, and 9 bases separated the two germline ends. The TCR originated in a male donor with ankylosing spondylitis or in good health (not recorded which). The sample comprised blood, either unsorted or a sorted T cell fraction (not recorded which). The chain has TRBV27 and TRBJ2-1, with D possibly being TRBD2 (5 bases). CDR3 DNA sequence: TGTGCCAGCAGGGGGAGTGGCTACAATGAGCAGTTCTTC. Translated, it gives CASRGSGYNEQFF.